One sample yielded the 11 T cell receptor beta chains listed below, sequenced in a study of spatial heterogeneity in lung cancer. TCRdb reprocessed the 5' RACE reads with MiXCR, giving one entry per CDR3 protein. The profile shows some 7,300 distinct CDR3 sequences, over 15% of them singletons. Sample time point: sample taken at primary tumor resection. Whole RNA obtained from tumor, nontumor lung or frozen PBMC underwent sequencing without sorting. The sample in question was PBMCs, obtained at surgery. These receptors were obtained from a female donor with early-stage non-small cell lung cancer.

By frequency in the sample, this clonotype is medium-sized. The CDR3 here is CASSQGGQGVPEAFF. CDR3 coding DNA: TGTGCCAGCAGCCAAGGGGGACAGGGAGTTCCTGAAGCTTTCTTT. V and J are TRBV3-1 and TRBJ1-1; 9 bases fit TRBD1. CDR1 is LGHDT, CDR2 YNNKEL, per germline (reference sequence). J lost 6 bases, V lost 1 base, and 6 bases had no gene match. The CDR3 is 15 residues long.

The V gene is TRBV9, the J gene TRBJ1-4, with D tentatively TRBD1 (5 bases). Germline CDR1 SGDLS, CDR2 YYNGEE. The CDR3 is made up of 15 amino acids. V lost 3 bases and J 2 bases, leaving 11 bases between the germline ends. The CDR3 reads CASSGGGTTNEKLFF. Here the CDR3 DNA reads TGTGCCAGCAGCGGTGGGGGGACTACTAATGAAAAACTGTTTTTT. The variable domain in full, with the rest retrieved from reference TRBV9 and TRBJ1-4, is DSGVTQTPKHLITATGQRVTLRCSPRSGDLSVYWYQQSLDQGLQFLIQYYNGEERAKGNILERFSAQQFPDLHSELNLSSLELGDSALYFCASSGGGTTNEKLFFGSGTQLSVL.

By sample fraction, this clonotype is medium-sized. This chain uses TRBV5-8 with TRBJ2-5, with D hard to call. The ends were cut back, 0 bases at V and 0 bases at J, with 6 bases in the middle. The CDR3 length is 14 residues. From germline, CDR1 is SGHTS and CDR2 YDEGEE. The CDR3 coding sequence is TGTGCCAGCAGCTTGGGCTGGTACCAAGAGACCCAGTACTTC. Translating it yields CASSLGWYQETQYF.

This clonotype was seen repeatedly, ten times or more. The chain joins TRBV29-1 to TRBJ2-7; maybe TRBD1 (6 bases). CDR3 length equals 15 residues. Germline CDR1 and CDR2: SQVTM and ANQGSEA. Between the trimmed V and J ends, which lost 0 bases and 0 bases, there was a span of 12 bases. CDR3 bases: TGCAGCGTTGAAGATACAGGGCGCACCTCCTACGAGCAGTACTTC. Its translation is CSVEDTGRTSYEQYF.

The table lists this clonotype with many counts. The chain links TRBV29-1 to TRBJ1-1; 7 nucleotides match TRBD1. V shed 6 bases and J 5 bases; nucleotides not matched to a gene: 6. CDR1 SQVTM and CDR2 ANQGSEA come from the germline V gene. The CDR3 runs to 12 residues. The CDR3 protein is CSVVQGRTEAFF. CDR3 DNA: TGCAGCGTAGTACAGGGGAGGACTGAAGCTTTCTTT. The full variable domain, its missing parts supplied by reference TRBV29-1 and TRBJ1-1, is SAVISQKPSRDICQRGTSLTIQCQVDSQVTMMFWYRQQPGQSLTLIATANQGSEATYESGFVIDKFPISRPNLTFSTLTVSNMSPEDSSIYLCSVVQGRTEAFFGQGTRLTVV.

The J gene is TRBJ1-1, the V gene TRBV30; tentative D call: TRBD1 (5 bases). Germline assignment: CDR1 GTSNPN and CDR2 SVGIG (reference sequence). Trimming left V 0 bases short and J 3 bases short, with 11 bases between. The CDR3 is 14 amino acids. The CDR3 nucleotides are TGTGCCTGGAGTGTAGGGACCAAGGACACTGAAGCTTTCTTT. Its protein product is CAWSVGTKDTEAFF.

This clonotype is labeled as medium-sized. J is TRBJ2-5 and V is TRBV5-5; D may be TRBD1 or TRBD2 (6 bases each). Trimming took 2 bases from V and 5 from J, leaving 16 bases between them. The CDR3 totals 15 residues. Germline V gene sequence: CDR1 SGHKS, CDR2 YYEKEE (reference sequence). DNA for the CDR3: TGTGCCAGCAGCTTCCGATCCGGGGGCAGGGAGACCCAGTACTTC. Translation gives CASSFRSGGRETQYF.

This chain connects TRBV19 to TRBJ2-2, with TRBD1 matching 10 bases. The CDR3 is made up of 15 amino acids. Germline-derived CDR1 and CDR2 are LNHDA and SQIVND (reference sequence). The V segment lost 5 bases and the J segment 6 bases; nucleotides outside the gene matches: 6. CDR3 nucleotide sequence: TGTGCCAGTAGTGCCCGGGACAGGGGATCCGGGGAGCTGTTTTTT. This encodes CASSARDRGSGELFF.

This clonotype is judged large (0.1 to 1%). Here the CDR3 reads CASSLNTGELFF. The CDR3 coding sequence is TGCGCCAGCAGTCTGAACACCGGGGAGCTGTTTTTT. The chain links TRBV10-2 to TRBJ2-2; D is uncertain. V was clipped by 5 bases and J by 1 base, with 2 bases between them. Germline values: CDR1 WSHSY, CDR2 SAAADI. The CDR3 totals 12 residues.

The chain recombines TRBV11-1 with TRBJ2-3; the match to TRBD2 covers 10 bases. V trimming: 5 bases; J trimming: 1 base; junction bases outside the gene matches: 3. Looked up from germline, CDR1 is SGHAT and CDR2 is FQDESV (reference sequence). This CDR3 has 15 amino acids. DNA for the CDR3: TGTGCCAGCAGCGACCTAGCGGGGGGCACAGATACGCAGTATTTT. Amino acids: CASSDLAGGTDTQYF.

This clonotype is labeled medium-sized. The chain combines TRBV20-1 with TRBJ1-5; a possible D gene is TRBD1 (6 bases). Trimming removed 2 bases at V and 5 bases at J, with 10 bases between. The CDR3 loop spans 13 amino acids. Per the germline V gene, CDR1 is DFQATT and CDR2 is SNEGSKA (reference sequence). CDR3 bases: TGCAGTGCTAGACGGGGGGGCGATCAGCCCCAGCATTTT. Its translation: CSARRGGDQPQHF.